One and the same sample provided the 12 T cell receptor beta chains below, sequenced in a study of blood T cells in healthy people across ages. A second PCR of 7 to 11 cycles used a sample-barcoded 5' primer and a J-beta primer mix. From the 5' RACE reads, TCRdb called clonotypes with MiXCR, one entry per CDR3 protein. In the table there are about 1.8 million distinct CDR3 sequences, about 50% of which are singletons. Sample: blood. All receptors come from a woman in her thirties or forties in good health.

The chain employs TRBV20-1 and TRBJ2-3; D may be TRBD2 (5 bases). Germline V gives CDR1 DFQATT, CDR2 SNEGSKA (reference sequence). The length of the CDR3 is 14 residues. V was shortened by 1 base and J by 2 bases, with 10 bases between the two germline ends. DNA of the CDR3: TGCAGTGCTAGAGCTAGCAGTTTCACAGATACGCAGTATTTT. Its protein product is CSARASSFTDTQYF.

The gene calls are TRBV21-1 and TRBJ2-5. TRBV21-1 is given as a pseudogene. This CDR3 has 14 amino acids. Written as DNA, the CDR3 is TGTGCCAGCAGGCCCAAAGAGGTTGAAGAGACCCAGTACTTC. Translating gives CASRPKEVEETQYF.

The chain uses TRBV6-2 or TRBV6-3 and TRBJ1-1; 7 nucleotides match TRBD1. Germline CDR1 reads MNHEY; CDR2 reads SVGEGT. Germline trimming cut 7 bases from V and 5 bases from J; bases unmatched to any gene: 7. There are 13 residues in the CDR3. The DNA of the CDR3 is TGTGCCAGCAATAAACAGGGGACAACTGAAGCTTTCTTT. It translates to CASNKQGTTEAFF.

The genes are TRBV20-1 and TRBJ2-4; D ambiguous. V dropped 5 bases and J dropped 0 bases, with 11 bases sitting between them. The V gene's germline CDR1 is DFQATT and CDR2 SNEGSKA (reference sequence). This CDR3 contains 14 residues. The CDR3 coding sequence is TGCAGTGCTCACGCCCGGCTAGCCAAAAACATTCAGTACTTC. It codes for CSAHARLAKNIQYF.

This clonotype was counted a few times. The chain carries TRBV14 and TRBJ2-7; D may be TRBD2 (6 bases). The V end lost 2 bases, the J end lost 0 bases, and 8 bases lay between the germline ends. The CDR3 length is 14 residues. CDR1 is SGHDN and CDR2 is FVKESK in the germline V gene. Here the CDR3 DNA reads TGTGCCAGCAGCCAAACACTAGCCTCCTACGAGCAGTACTTC. It codes for CASSQTLASYEQYF.

The chain has TRBV20-1 and TRBJ1-2; no reliable D call. The CDR3 totals 11 residues. V gave up 6 bases and J gave up 6 bases, with 11 bases separating them. Germline CDR1 and CDR2: DFQATT and SNEGSKA (reference sequence). The chain's CDR3 is CSADRVDGYTF. The CDR3 bases are TGCAGTGCCGACCGGGTGGATGGCTACACCTTC.

A single count supports this clonotype. The gene calls are TRBV5-1 and TRBJ2-3, with TRBD2 as a possible D gene (7 bases). The CDR3 length is 16 residues. Germline V gives CDR1 SGHRS, CDR2 YFSETQ. The V and J ends lost 7 bases and 2 bases respectively, with 20 bases between them. The CDR3: CASSLPAGANTDTQYF. The CDR3 nucleotides read TGCGCCAGCTCTTTGCCGGCGGGGGCCAACACAGATACGCAGTATTTT.

The rearrangement links TRBV7-2 to TRBJ2-1; D is undetermined. CDR1 is SGHTA and CDR2 is FQGNSA in the germline V gene. The CDR3 totals 16 residues. Deletions cut 1 base from V and 3 bases from J, with 13 bases between. As DNA, the CDR3 is TGTGCCAGCAGCTTAGAAAAGACCGTGCTCTACAATGAGCAGTTCTTC. This gives the protein CASSLEKTVLYNEQFF.

The chain links TRBV11-2 to TRBJ2-1; D is uncertain. This CDR3 spans 15 amino acids. Germline CDR1 reads SGHAT; CDR2 reads FQNNGV. V shed 0 bases and J shed 7 bases, with 13 bases lying between them. CDR3 nucleotides: TGTGCCAGCAGCTTAGAATCCTGGGCAAGAAATGAGCAGTTCTTC. It yields the protein CASSLESWARNEQFF.

V is TRBV28 and J is TRBJ2-7; 8 nucleotides align to TRBD1. V shed 4 bases and J 6 bases; nucleotides not matched to a gene: 14. This CDR3 has 16 residues. Germline values: CDR1 MDHEN, CDR2 SYDVKM. For the CDR3, the DNA is TGTGCCAGCAGTTCGTTAGGGACAGGCCCCAACTGCGAGCAGTACTTC. It encodes CASSSLGTGPNCEQYF.

The chain recombines TRBV20-1 with TRBJ2-2; a possible D gene is TRBD2 (5 bases). V was cut by 6 bases and J by 3 bases, with 14 bases left in between. The CDR3 loop spans 14 amino acids. Germline V lookup: CDR1 DFQATT, CDR2 SNEGSKA (reference sequence). Written as DNA, the CDR3 is TGCAGTGCAGCCGGGGTAGGCTACACCGGGGAGCTGTTTTTT. It translates to CSAAGVGYTGELFF.

The table lists this clonotype with a few counts. The V call is TRBV20-1, the J call TRBJ2-7, with D possibly being TRBD1 or TRBD2 (6 bases each). The V gene lost 0 bases and the J gene lost 3 bases, with 18 bases spanning the gap. CDR1 and CDR2 from the germline V gene are DFQATT and SNEGSKA (reference sequence). The CDR3 contains 16 residues. CDR3: CSARDKDRGTNYEQYF. DNA for the CDR3: TGCAGTGCTAGAGACAAAGACCGGGGGACAAACTACGAGCAGTACTTC.